These 13 T cell receptor beta chains were all obtained from the same sample, sequenced in a study of T-cell reconstitution after alpha-beta-depleted transplantation in children. Preparation of the TCRbeta library was carried out with unique molecular identifiers. Each CDR3 protein gets one entry after TCRdb re-called the PCR reads with MiXCR. The sample has hundreds of thousands of distinct CDR3 sequences; roughly 13% are singletons. Sequencing was performed on PBMCs, taken before TCRalphabeta/CD19-depleted stem cell transplant. Source of these receptors: a girl aged 2 to 10 with congenital amegakaryocytic thrombocytopenia, due to receive a stem cell transplant.

The chain is built from TRBV20-1 and TRBJ2-7, with no clear D. Germline assignment: CDR1 DFQATT and CDR2 SNEGSKA (reference sequence). The CDR3 is 15 amino acids. V lost 0 bases to trimming and J lost 3 bases, with 15 bases between them. Here the CDR3 DNA reads TGCAGTGCTAGAGATAAAGGCAGATCATTCTACGAGCAGTACTTC. Its protein is CSARDKGRSFYEQYF.

This chain links TRBV20-1 with TRBJ1-4; D possibly corresponds to TRBD1 (5 bases). CDR1 DFQATT and CDR2 SNEGSKA come from the germline V gene (reference sequence). Trimming pared 3 bases from V and 7 bases from J, leaving 12 bases between. CDR3 length: 13 amino acids. The CDR3 is CSARVRAAEKLFF. The CDR3 coding sequence is TGCAGTGCTAGGGTCAGGGCGGCTGAAAAACTGTTTTTT.

In its sample, this clonotype was seen a few times. The chain links TRBV5-1 to TRBJ1-1, with 7 bases fitting TRBD1. The V gene end was trimmed by 4 bases and the J gene end by 1 base; junction bases not matched to a gene: 4. The CDR3 runs to 14 residues. Per the germline V gene, CDR1 is SGHRS and CDR2 is YFSETQ. The CDR3 spells CASSRDSANTEAFF. In DNA form, the CDR3 reads TGCGCCAGCAGCCGGGACAGTGCGAACACTGAAGCTTTCTTT. Full variable domain (outside the CDR3, taken from reference TRBV5-1 and TRBJ1-1): KAGVTQTPRYLIKTRGQQVTLSCSPISGHRSVSWYQQTPGQGLQFLFEYFSETQRNKGNFPGRFSGRQFSNSRSEMNVSTLELGDSALYLCASSRDSANTEAFFGQGTRLTVV.

This clonotype was counted ten times or more. The genes are TRBV4-1 and TRBJ2-1; no definite D call. With 2 bases removed from V and 7 bases from J, the gap between germline ends came to 6 bases. CDR3 size: 12 residues. Germline V gene sequence: CDR1 MGHRA, CDR2 YSYEKL. The CDR3 DNA is TGCGCCAGCAGCCAAATAATGAATGAGCAGTTCTTC. Encoded protein: CASSQIMNEQFF.

The chain employs TRBV7-8 and TRBJ2-3; D gene unclear. V lost 3 bases, J lost 4 bases, and 8 bases lay in between. Germline V CDR1 and CDR2: SGHVS, FQNEAQ. There are 13 residues in the CDR3. In DNA form, the CDR3 reads TGTGCCAGCAGCTTGGACCAAGCAGATACGCAGTATTTT. Translated: CASSLDQADTQYF.

The rearrangement uses TRBV24-1 and TRBJ2-2, with D possibly TRBD2 on 5 matching bases. This CDR3 region has 16 residues. The germline gives CDR1 KGHDR, CDR2 SFDVKD. V lost 1 base and J 2 bases, leaving 10 bases between the germline ends. In DNA, the CDR3 is TGTGCCACCAGTGATTTCCGCGGGCCTAACACCGGGGAGCTGTTTTTT. It codes for CATSDFRGPNTGELFF.

This clonotype has a count of ten or more. J is TRBJ1-1 and V is TRBV25-1, with a weak D call TRBD1 (5 bases). With 4 bases removed from V and 2 bases from J, the gap between germline ends came to 11 bases. The length of the CDR3 is 14 residues. Germline assignment: CDR1 MGHDK and CDR2 SYGVNS. CDR3 in amino acids: CASSVAGPNTEAFF. The CDR3 bases are TGTGCCAGCAGTGTGGCGGGACCCAACACTGAAGCTTTCTTT.

The chain employs TRBV14 and TRBJ1-2, with D perhaps TRBD1 (5 bases). The V gene's germline CDR1 is SGHDN and CDR2 FVKESK. V was shortened by 1 base and J by 8 bases, with 17 bases between the two germline ends. The CDR3 is made up of 15 amino acids. The CDR3 loop reads CASSQGRFQGDGYTF. The DNA for the CDR3 is TGTGCCAGCAGCCAAGGACGGTTTCAAGGGGACGGCTACACCTTC.

The chain has TRBV5-1 and TRBJ2-7; 12 bases agree with TRBD2. The CDR3 runs 17 residues. Germline lookup yields CDR1 SGHRS and CDR2 YFSETQ. V shed 4 bases and J 3 bases; nucleotides not matched to a gene: 11. Here the CDR3 reads CASSPRLAGGPVYEQYF. DNA for the CDR3: TGCGCCAGCAGCCCACGTCTAGCGGGAGGGCCCGTCTACGAGCAGTACTTC.

This clonotype was counted ten times or more. The V gene is TRBV29-1, the J gene TRBJ2-4; D is unresolved. Per germline, CDR1 SQVTM and CDR2 ANQGSEA. Trimming pared 2 bases from V and 2 bases from J, leaving 10 bases between. The CDR3 has 14 amino acids. This CDR3 is CSVEWVGTKNIQYF. The CDR3 DNA sequence: TGCAGCGTTGAATGGGTGGGAACCAAAAACATTCAGTACTTC. Combining the CDR3 with reference TRBV29-1 and TRBJ2-4 gives the whole variable domain SAVISQKPSRDICQRGTSLTIQCQVDSQVTMMFWYRQQPGQSLTLIATANQGSEATYESGFVIDKFPISRPNLTFSTLTVSNMSPEDSSIYLCSVEWVGTKNIQYFGAGTRLSVL.

This clonotype was observed at least ten times. The genes are TRBV3-1 and TRBJ2-7; no firm D call. The CDR3 totals 14 residues. Germline CDR1 and CDR2: LGHDT and YNNKEL (reference sequence). Trimming took off 4 bases at V and 1 base at J, with 11 bases between the two ends. This chain's CDR3 is CASSPGPLSYEQYF. The CDR3 DNA reads as TGTGCCAGCAGCCCCGGACCCCTATCCTACGAGCAGTACTTC.

Notes on this clonotype: A much bigger clone sits one base away, suggesting this may be a read error. This rearrangement joins TRBV10-3 to TRBJ2-5; tentative D call: TRBD2 (6 bases). The CDR3 loop spans 15 amino acids. Trimming removed 0 bases at V and 1 base at J, with 9 bases between. The germline V gene encodes CDR1 ENHRY and CDR2 SYGVKD. Here the CDR3 reads CAISESGLRQETQYF. In DNA, the CDR3 is TGTGCCATCAGTGAGTCTGGACTACGCCAAGAGACCCAGTACTTC.

This clonotype was observed at least ten times. V usage is TRBV12-3 or TRBV12-4 and J usage is TRBJ2-1; D perhaps matches TRBD1 (7 bases). This CDR3 is built from 15 residues. Trimming cost V 3 bases and J 13 bases, with 22 bases left between them. CDR3: CASSLEGQGRTGQFF. DNA of the CDR3: TGTGCCAGCAGTTTGGAGGGACAAGGGAGGACAGGTCAGTTCTTC.